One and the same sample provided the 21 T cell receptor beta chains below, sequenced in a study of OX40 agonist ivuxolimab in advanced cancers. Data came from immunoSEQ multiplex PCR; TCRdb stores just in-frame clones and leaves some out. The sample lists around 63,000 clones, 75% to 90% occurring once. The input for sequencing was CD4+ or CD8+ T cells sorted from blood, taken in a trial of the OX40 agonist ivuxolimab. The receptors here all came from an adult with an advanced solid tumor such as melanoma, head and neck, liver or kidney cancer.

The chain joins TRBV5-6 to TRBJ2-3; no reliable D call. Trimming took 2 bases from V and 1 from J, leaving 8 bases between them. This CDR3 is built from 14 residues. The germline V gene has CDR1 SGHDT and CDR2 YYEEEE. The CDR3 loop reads CASSFFSRTDTQYF. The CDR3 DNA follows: TGTGCCAGCAGCTTTTTCAGTCGCACAGATACGCAGTATTTT.

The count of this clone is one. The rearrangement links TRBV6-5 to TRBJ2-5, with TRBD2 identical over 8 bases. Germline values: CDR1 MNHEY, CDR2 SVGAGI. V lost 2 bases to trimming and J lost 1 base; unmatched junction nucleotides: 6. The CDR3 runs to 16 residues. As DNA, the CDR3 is TGTGCCAGCAGTTACGGGGGACTAGGTCGCCAAGAGACCCAGTACTTC. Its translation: CASSYGGLGRQETQYF.

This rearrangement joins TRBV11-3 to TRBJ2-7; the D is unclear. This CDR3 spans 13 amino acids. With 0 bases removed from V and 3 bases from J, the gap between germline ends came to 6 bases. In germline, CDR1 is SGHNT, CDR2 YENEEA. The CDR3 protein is CASSLDRDYEQYF. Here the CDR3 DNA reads TGTGCCAGCAGCTTAGATAGGGACTACGAGCAGTACTTC.

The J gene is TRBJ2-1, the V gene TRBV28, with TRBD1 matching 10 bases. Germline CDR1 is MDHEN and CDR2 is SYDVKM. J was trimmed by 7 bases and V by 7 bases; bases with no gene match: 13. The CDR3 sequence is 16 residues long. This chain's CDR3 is CASISFPGQGRNEQFF. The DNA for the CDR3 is TGTGCCAGCATCTCTTTTCCGGGACAGGGGAGGAATGAGCAGTTCTTC.

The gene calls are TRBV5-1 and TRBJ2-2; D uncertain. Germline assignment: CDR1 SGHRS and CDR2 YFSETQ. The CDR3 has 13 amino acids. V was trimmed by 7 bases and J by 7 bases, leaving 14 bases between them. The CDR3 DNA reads TGCGCCAGCTCCAAGGTCCCCGGCGGGGAGCTGTTTTTT. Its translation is CASSKVPGGELFF.

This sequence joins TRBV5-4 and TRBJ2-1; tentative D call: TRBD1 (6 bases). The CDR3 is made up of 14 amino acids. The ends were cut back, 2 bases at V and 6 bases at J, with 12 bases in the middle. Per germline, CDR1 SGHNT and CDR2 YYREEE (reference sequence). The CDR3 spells CASSFGQTGNEQFF. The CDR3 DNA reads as TGTGCCAGCAGCTTCGGACAGACAGGCAATGAGCAGTTCTTC.

Here the CDR3 reads CASSEAERGNTEAFF. In nucleotides, the CDR3 is TGTGCCAGCAGTGAGGCAGAGAGGGGGAACACTGAAGCTTTCTTT. The chain couples TRBV6-1 to TRBJ1-1; perhaps TRBD1 as D (5 bases). The CDR3 extends over 15 amino acids. Germline V CDR1 and CDR2: MNHNS, SASEGT. With 3 bases removed from V and 1 base from J, the gap between germline ends came to 12 bases.

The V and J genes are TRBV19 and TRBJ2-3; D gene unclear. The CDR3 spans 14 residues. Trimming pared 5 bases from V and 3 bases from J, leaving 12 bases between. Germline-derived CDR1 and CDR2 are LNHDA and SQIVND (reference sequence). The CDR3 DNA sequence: TGTGCCAGTAGTCCCCACCTTATAACAGATACGCAGTATTTT. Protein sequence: CASSPHLITDTQYF. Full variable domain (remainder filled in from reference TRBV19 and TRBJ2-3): DGGITQSPKYLFRKEGQNVTLSCEQNLNHDAMYWYRQDPGQGLRLIYYSQIVNDFQKGDIAEGYSVSREKKESFPLTVTSAQKNPTAFYLCASSPHLITDTQYFGPGTRLTVL.

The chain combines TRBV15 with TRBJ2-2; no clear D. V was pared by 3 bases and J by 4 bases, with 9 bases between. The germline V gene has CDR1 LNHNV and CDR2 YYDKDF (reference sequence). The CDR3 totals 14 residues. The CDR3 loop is CATSSALPTGELFF. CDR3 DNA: TGTGCCACCAGCAGCGCCCTGCCCACCGGGGAGCTGTTTTTT.

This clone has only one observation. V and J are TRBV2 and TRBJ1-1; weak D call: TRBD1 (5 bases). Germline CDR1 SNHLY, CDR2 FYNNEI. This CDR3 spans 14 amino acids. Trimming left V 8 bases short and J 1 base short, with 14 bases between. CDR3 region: CASGRGTANTEAFF. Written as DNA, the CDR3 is TGTGCCAGCGGGAGGGGTACAGCGAACACTGAAGCTTTCTTT.

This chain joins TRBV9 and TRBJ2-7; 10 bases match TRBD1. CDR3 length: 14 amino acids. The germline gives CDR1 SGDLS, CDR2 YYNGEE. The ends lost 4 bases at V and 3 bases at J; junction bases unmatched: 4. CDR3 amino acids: CASSLGQGSYEQYF. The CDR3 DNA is TGTGCCAGCAGCCTGGGACAGGGGAGCTACGAGCAGTACTTC.

The CDR3 reads CASSLGGLTGNTIYF. In nucleotides, the CDR3 is TGTGCCAGCAGTTTAGGGGGTCTAACTGGAAACACCATATATTTT. The gene calls are TRBV25-1 and TRBJ1-3; TRBD1 is a possible D gene (6 bases). CDR3 size: 15 residues. V gave up 5 bases and J gave up 2 bases, with 13 bases separating them. Germline lookup yields CDR1 MGHDK and CDR2 SYGVNS. The whole variable domain, remainder taken from reference TRBV25-1 and TRBJ1-3, is EADIYQTPRYLVIGTGKKITLECSQTMGHDKMYWYQQDPGMELHLIHYSYGVNSTEKGDLSSESTVSRIRTEHFPLTLESARPSHTSQYLCASSLGGLTGNTIYFGEGSWLTVV.

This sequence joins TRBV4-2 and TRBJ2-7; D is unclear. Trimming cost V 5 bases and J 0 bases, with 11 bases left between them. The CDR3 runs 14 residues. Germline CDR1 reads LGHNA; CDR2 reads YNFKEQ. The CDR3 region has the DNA TGTGCCAGCAGCTATACAGCAAGCTCCTACGAGCAGTACTTC. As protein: CASSYTASSYEQYF.

The CDR3: CASRPRWVVVNEQFF. Written as DNA, the CDR3 is TGTGCCAGCAGACCTCGCTGGGTCGTTGTGAATGAGCAGTTCTTC. J is TRBJ2-1 and V is TRBV28; D unclear. This CDR3 contains 15 residues. Per germline, CDR1 MDHEN and CDR2 SYDVKM. V was pared by 6 bases and J by 7 bases, with 19 bases between.

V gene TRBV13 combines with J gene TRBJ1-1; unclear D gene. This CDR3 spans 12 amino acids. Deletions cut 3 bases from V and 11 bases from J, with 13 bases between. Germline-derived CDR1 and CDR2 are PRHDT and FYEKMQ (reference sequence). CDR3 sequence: CASSFSGRSAFF. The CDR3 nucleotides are TGTGCCAGCAGCTTTTCTGGCAGGTCCGCTTTCTTT. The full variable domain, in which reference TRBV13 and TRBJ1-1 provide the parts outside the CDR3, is AAGVIQSPRHLIKEKRETATLKCYPIPRHDTVYWYQQGPGQDPQFLISFYEKMQSDKGSIPDRFSAQQFSDYHSELNMSSLELGDSALYFCASSFSGRSAFFGQGTRLTVV.

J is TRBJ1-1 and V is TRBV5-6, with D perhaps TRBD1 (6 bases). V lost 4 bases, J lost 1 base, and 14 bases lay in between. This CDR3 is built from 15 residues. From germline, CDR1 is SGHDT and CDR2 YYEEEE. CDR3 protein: CASSGQDRRNTEAFF. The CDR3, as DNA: TGTGCCAGCAGCGGTCAGGACAGAAGGAACACTGAAGCTTTCTTT.

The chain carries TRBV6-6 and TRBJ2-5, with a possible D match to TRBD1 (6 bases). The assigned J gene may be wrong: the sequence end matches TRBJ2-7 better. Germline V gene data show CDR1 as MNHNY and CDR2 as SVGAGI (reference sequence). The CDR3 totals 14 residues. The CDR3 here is CASSYGWQGSEQYF. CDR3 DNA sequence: TGTGCCAGCAGTTACGGCTGGCAGGGGAGCGAGCAGTACTTC.

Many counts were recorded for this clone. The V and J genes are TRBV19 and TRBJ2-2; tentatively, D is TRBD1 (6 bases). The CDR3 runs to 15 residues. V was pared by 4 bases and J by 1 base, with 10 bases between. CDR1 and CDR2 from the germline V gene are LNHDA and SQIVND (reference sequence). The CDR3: CASSNRALNTGELFF. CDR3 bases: TGTGCCAGTAGTAACAGGGCTCTGAACACCGGGGAGCTGTTTTTT.

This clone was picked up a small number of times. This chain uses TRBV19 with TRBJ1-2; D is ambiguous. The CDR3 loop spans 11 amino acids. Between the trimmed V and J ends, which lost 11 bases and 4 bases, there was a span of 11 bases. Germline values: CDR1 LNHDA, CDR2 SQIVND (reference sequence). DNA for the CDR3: TGTGCCGTCCAGACCGTCTATGGCTACACCTTC. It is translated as CAVQTVYGYTF.

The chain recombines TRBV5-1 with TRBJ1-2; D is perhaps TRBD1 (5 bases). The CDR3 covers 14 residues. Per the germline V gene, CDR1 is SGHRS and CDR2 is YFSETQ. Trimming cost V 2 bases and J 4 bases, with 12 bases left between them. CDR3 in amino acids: CASSFDDSLYGYTF. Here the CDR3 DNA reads TGCGCCAGCAGCTTTGATGACAGCCTCTATGGCTACACCTTC.

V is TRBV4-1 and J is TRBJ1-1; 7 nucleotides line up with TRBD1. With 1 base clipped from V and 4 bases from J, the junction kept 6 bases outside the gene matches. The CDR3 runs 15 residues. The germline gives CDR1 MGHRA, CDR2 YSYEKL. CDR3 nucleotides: TGCGCCAGCAGCCAAGCTGACAGGGTGGTCACTGAAGCTTTCTTT. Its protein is CASSQADRVVTEAFF.